This T cell receptor beta chain was recorded in a study of technical replicates of blood from a few donors. Trimming removed 2 bases at V and 1 base at J, with 11 bases between. The CDR3 extends over 15 amino acids. CDR1 is MNHNS, CDR2 SASEGT, per germline. Repertoires were generated with immunoSEQ multiplex PCR, while TCRdb's copy carries only in-frame clones and drops some. The data show some 68,000 clones, nearly 97% seen once. The source material was T cells isolated from PBMCs. This chain connects TRBV6-1 to TRBJ2-5; D may be TRBD2 (5 bases). The sequence derives from a human donor in good health. CDR3 DNA sequence: TGTGCCAGCAGTGAAATATCGAGCGGCCAAGAGACCCAGTACTTC. Translated, it gives CASSEISSGQETQYF.